The rows below give T cell receptor beta chains drawn from one sample of a study of T-cell reconstitution after alpha-beta-depleted transplantation in children. In TCRdb, the PCR reads were re-called with MiXCR into one record per CDR3 protein. Here the sample spans about 470,000 distinct CDR3 sequences, around two fifths being singletons. Here the sequenced sample was PBMCs, taken before TCRalphabeta/CD19-depleted stem cell transplant. The receptors were sampled from a girl aged 2 to 9 with aplastic anemia, due to receive a stem cell transplant. The CDR3 runs from the conserved cysteine through the conserved F or W. Each record gives: clone size, D gene, V gene, J gene, CDR3 protein, CDR3 DNA. The D gene is left open where the match is weak. Clone size is not always given. Where it is, it says once, few, many or a class for expanded clones.

size: large
D: -
V: TRBV5-5
J: TRBJ2-6
CDR3: CASSLAESSGANVLTF
DNA: TGTGCCAGCAGCTTGGCCGAAAGCTCCGGGGCCAACGTCCTGACTTTC

size: many
D: -
V: TRBV5-1
J: TRBJ2-2
CDR3: CASSPTVNTGELFF
DNA: TGCGCCAGCAGCCCGACAGTGAACACCGGGGAGCTGTTTTTT

size: -
D: -
V: TRBV27
J: TRBJ2-7
CDR3: CASSLSWSDYEQYF
DNA: TGTGCCAGCAGTTTATCTTGGTCAGACTACGAGCAGTACTTC

size: many
D: TRBD2
V: TRBV6-1
J: TRBJ2-3
CDR3: CASTMRGSLAGVGTDTQYF
DNA: TGTGCCAGCACCATGAGGGGGAGTCTAGCGGGAGTCGGGACAGATACGCAGTATTTT

size: -
D: TRBD1
V: TRBV5-5
J: TRBJ1-2
CDR3: CASSSPGTGRGYTF
DNA: TGTGCCAGCAGCTCCCCCGGGACAGGCCGTGGCTACACCTTC

size: many
D: -
V: TRBV5-1
J: TRBJ2-5
CDR3: CASSWGGKGGTQETQYF
DNA: TGCGCCAGCAGCTGGGGAGGAAAGGGCGGGACCCAAGAGACCCAGTACTTC

size: -
D: -
V: TRBV12-3/TRBV12-4
J: TRBJ2-1
CDR3: CASSLGQNINNEQFF
DNA: TGTGCCAGCAGTTTAGGCCAGAATATCAACAATGAGCAGTTCTTC

size: -
D: TRBD2
V: TRBV28
J: TRBJ2-7
CDR3: CASSLLVAGGSLHEQYF
DNA: TGTGCCAGCAGTTTGTTGGTAGCGGGAGGGTCTCTCCACGAGCAGTACTTC

size: many
D: TRBD2
V: TRBV28
J: TRBJ2-1
CDR3: CASSLVIGTSGYNEQFF
DNA: TGTGCCAGCAGTTTGGTTATCGGGACTAGCGGCTACAATGAGCAGTTCTTC

size: few
D: -
V: TRBV28
J: TRBJ2-1
CDR3: CASSTTHNEQFF
DNA: TGTGCCAGCAGTACGACTCACAATGAGCAGTTCTTC

size: -
D: TRBD1
V: TRBV12-3/TRBV12-4
J: TRBJ2-3
CDR3: CASSMTGATDTQYF
DNA: TGTGCCAGCAGTATGACAGGGGCCACAGATACGCAGTATTTT

size: -
D: TRBD2
V: TRBV4-2
J: TRBJ2-3
CDR3: CASSLSGRAVDTQYF
DNA: TGTGCCAGCAGCCTGAGCGGGAGGGCCGTAGATACGCAGTATTTT

size: -
D: TRBD1
V: TRBV18
J: TRBJ2-7
CDR3: CASSQETGGNEQYF
DNA: TGTGCCAGCTCGCAGGAGACAGGGGGGAACGAGCAGTACTTC

size: few
D: TRBD1
V: TRBV20-1
J: TRBJ2-6
CDR3: CSATGALAGANVLTF
DNA: TGCAGTGCCACAGGGGCCTTAGCTGGGGCCAACGTCCTGACTTTC

size: -
D: -
V: TRBV7-6
J: TRBJ2-3
CDR3: CASSSEADTQYF
DNA: TGTGCCAGCAGCTCGGAAGCAGATACGCAGTATTTT

size: many
D: -
V: TRBV12-3/TRBV12-4
J: TRBJ2-5
CDR3: CASNQAGETQYF
DNA: TGTGCCAGCAACCAGGCCGGGGAGACCCAGTACTTC

size: -
D: TRBD2
V: TRBV11-2
J: TRBJ2-1
CDR3: CASSLASGRGIYNEQFF
DNA: TGTGCCAGCAGCTTAGCTAGCGGGAGGGGTATATACAATGAGCAGTTCTTC

size: -
D: -
V: TRBV7-8
J: TRBJ1-5
CDR3: CASSLVGAEIVQPQHF
DNA: TGTGCCAGCAGCTTAGTGGGTGCAGAAATCGTTCAGCCCCAGCATTTT

size: -
D: -
V: TRBV5-1
J: TRBJ1-2
CDR3: CASSFTSSNYGYTF
DNA: TGCGCCAGCAGCTTCACGAGTTCTAACTATGGCTACACCTTC

size: few
D: TRBD2
V: TRBV2
J: TRBJ2-7
CDR3: CASEASGTYEQYF
DNA: TGTGCCAGCGAGGCTAGCGGGACCTACGAGCAGTACTTC

size: few
D: -
V: TRBV29-1
J: TRBJ2-2
CDR3: CSVGGSGTGELFF
DNA: TGCAGCGTTGGAGGCAGCGGCACCGGGGAGCTGTTTTTT

size: -
D: -
V: TRBV5-1
J: TRBJ2-7
CDR3: CASRLGPPGNNEQYF
DNA: TGCGCCAGCAGATTAGGCCCACCGGGAAATAACGAGCAGTACTTC

size: -
D: -
V: TRBV5-1
J: TRBJ2-4
CDR3: CASSPTTGLLAKNIQYF
DNA: TGCGCCAGCAGCCCCACGACAGGCCTCCTAGCCAAAAACATTCAGTACTTC

size: -
D: TRBD1
V: TRBV29-1
J: TRBJ2-5
CDR3: CSVSTGVTFQETQYF
DNA: TGCAGCGTGTCGACAGGGGTAACTTTCCAAGAGACCCAGTACTTC

size: -
D: TRBD2
V: TRBV28
J: TRBJ2-2
CDR3: CASSFMLGTSGSGTGELFF
DNA: TGTGCCAGCAGCTTCATGCTCGGGACTAGCGGGAGTGGAACCGGGGAGCTGTTTTTT

size: -
D: TRBD2
V: TRBV20-1
J: TRBJ2-1
CDR3: CSARGGTSGYNEQFF
DNA: TGCAGTGCTAGAGGCGGGACTAGCGGTTACAATGAGCAGTTCTTC

size: many
D: TRBD1
V: TRBV7-2
J: TRBJ2-5
CDR3: CASSQTGGLGETQYF
DNA: TGTGCCAGCAGCCAAACAGGGGGCCTTGGAGAGACCCAGTACTTC

size: -
D: TRBD1
V: TRBV20-1
J: TRBJ2-2
CDR3: CSAPGRGRVGGSNTGELFF
DNA: TGCAGTGCCCCTGGCAGGGGGCGTGTAGGAGGCTCGAACACCGGGGAGCTGTTTTTT

size: -
D: -
V: TRBV6-5
J: TRBJ1-2
CDR3: CASSSKGSNYGYTF
DNA: TGTGCCAGCAGTTCCAAAGGGTCTAACTATGGCTACACCTTC

size: many
D: -
V: TRBV12-3/TRBV12-4
J: TRBJ1-3
CDR3: CASTLGGGNTIYF
DNA: TGTGCCAGCACCCTAGGGGGTGGAAACACCATATATTTT

size: -
D: -
V: TRBV3-1
J: TRBJ2-7
CDR3: CAISSAYEQYF
DNA: TGTGCCATCAGTTCAGCCTACGAGCAGTACTTC

size: -
D: TRBD1
V: TRBV6-5
J: TRBJ2-2
CDR3: CASSSDRAGTGELFF
DNA: TGTGCCAGCAGTTCCGACAGGGCGGGCACCGGGGAGCTGTTTTTT

size: once
D: -
V: TRBV28
J: TRBJ1-5
CDR3: CASSTRTGKDF
DNA: TGTGCCAGCAGTACTCGGACGGGGAAGGATTTT

size: -
D: TRBD2
V: TRBV19
J: TRBJ2-4
CDR3: CASSIMGLSGGRVAKNIQYF
DNA: TGTGCCAGTAGTATTATGGGACTATCGGGAGGTAGGGTAGCCAAAAACATTCAGTACTTC

size: once
D: -
V: TRBV11-2
J: TRBJ2-6
CDR3: CASSLVTTGANVLTF
DNA: TGTGCCAGCAGCTTAGTTACCACTGGGGCCAACGTCCTGACTTTC

size: few
D: TRBD2
V: TRBV10-2
J: TRBJ2-1
CDR3: CASGGGGPNEQFF
DNA: TGCGCCAGTGGGGGCGGGGGGCCCAATGAGCAGTTCTTC

size: -
D: -
V: TRBV5-1
J: TRBJ1-2
CDR3: CASSLDTGEGYTF
DNA: TGCGCCAGCAGCTTGGATACGGGGGAGGGCTACACCTTC

size: many
D: -
V: TRBV5-1
J: TRBJ2-1
CDR3: CASSLAFGDADEQFF
DNA: TGCGCCAGCAGCTTGGCTTTCGGGGATGCAGATGAGCAGTTCTTC

size: many
D: -
V: TRBV15
J: TRBJ1-1
CDR3: CATSSYQNTEAFF
DNA: TGTGCCACCAGCAGTTATCAGAACACTGAAGCTTTCTTT

size: -
D: -
V: TRBV10-3
J: TRBJ2-7
CDR3: CAIRAGTNNYEQYF
DNA: TGTGCCATCAGGGCCGGGACAAACAATTACGAGCAGTACTTC

size: -
D: TRBD2
V: TRBV20-1
J: TRBJ2-7
CDR3: CSARDFRSGSSYEQYF
DNA: TGCAGTGCTAGAGATTTCCGTAGCGGGAGCTCCTACGAGCAGTACTTC

size: -
D: TRBD2
V: TRBV18
J: TRBJ2-1
CDR3: CASSPTPAGRMDEQFF
DNA: TGTGCCAGCTCTCCAACCCCAGCGGGAAGAATGGATGAGCAGTTCTTC

size: -
D: -
V: TRBV19
J: TRBJ2-1
CDR3: CASSIEFRTYNEQFF
DNA: TGTGCCAGTAGTATAGAGTTCAGAACCTACAATGAGCAGTTCTTC

size: few
D: -
V: TRBV7-2
J: TRBJ1-2
CDR3: CASSGRGRSGYTF
DNA: TGTGCCAGCAGCGGAAGGGGGAGGAGCGGCTACACCTTC

size: many
D: -
V: TRBV29-1
J: TRBJ1-2
CDR3: CSVNPTMLIGDYDYGYTF
DNA: TGCAGCGTCAACCCAACTATGTTAATAGGGGACTACGACTATGGCTACACCTTC

size: few
D: -
V: TRBV18
J: TRBJ2-7
CDR3: CASSPGGGISYEQYF
DNA: TGTGCCAGCTCCCCAGGTGGGGGGATTTCCTACGAGCAGTACTTC

size: -
D: TRBD1
V: TRBV29-1
J: TRBJ1-2
CDR3: CSVWDSLNYGYTF
DNA: TGCAGCGTTTGGGACAGCCTCAACTATGGCTACACCTTC

size: -
D: -
V: TRBV5-1
J: TRBJ1-1
CDR3: CASSPESQSGTEAFF
DNA: TGCGCCAGCAGTCCGGAGTCCCAGAGTGGGACTGAAGCTTTCTTC

size: -
D: TRBD1
V: TRBV4-1
J: TRBJ2-5
CDR3: CASSLGTALGETQYF
DNA: TGCGCCAGCAGCCTTGGGACAGCGTTAGGAGAGACCCAGTACTTC

size: -
D: -
V: TRBV7-9
J: TRBJ1-4
CDR3: CASSLSRARGEKLFF
DNA: TGTGCCAGCAGCTTGTCCCGAGCCAGAGGTGAAAAACTGTTTTTT

size: -
D: -
V: TRBV20-1
J: TRBJ2-1
CDR3: CSAASLHGGLNEQFF
DNA: TGCAGTGCCGCTAGCCTTCATGGGGGTTTGAATGAGCAGTTCTTC